The rows below give T cell receptor beta chains drawn from one sample of a study of T cells in Graves' hyperthyroidism and ophthalmopathy. TCRdb re-called the multiplex PCR reads with MiXCR, one entry per CDR3 protein. This table has around 450,000 distinct CDR3 sequences, 15% to 19% appearing once. Sequences were obtained from blood. The receptors derive from a woman aged 18-29 years with Graves' hyperthyroidism. The CDR3 runs from the conserved cysteine through the conserved F or W. A D gene is named only where the DNA matches it firmly. Clone sizes are given selectively: once, few, many, or a class where the clone is expanded.

size: few
V: TRBV9
J: TRBJ1-2
D: -
DNA: TGTGCCAGCAGCTCCTGGCGGGCTCGTGGCTATGGCTACACCTTC
CDR3: CASSSWRARGYGYTF

size: many
V: TRBV7-9
J: TRBJ2-1
D: -
DNA: TGTGCCAGCAGCTTAGCCCACAGGGTGAGACTGGGCAATGAGCAGTTCTTC
CDR3: CASSLAHRVRLGNEQFF

size: -
V: TRBV19
J: TRBJ2-2
D: -
DNA: TGTGCCAGTAGTACCGCCGAGTGGGGGGACACCGGGGAGCTGTTTTTT
CDR3: CASSTAEWGDTGELFF

size: many
V: TRBV3-1
J: TRBJ1-3
D: -
DNA: TGTGCCAGCAGCCAAAGGGACCTTGGAAACACCATATATTTT
CDR3: CASSQRDLGNTIYF

size: -
V: TRBV5-1
J: TRBJ2-1
D: -
DNA: TGTGCCAGCAGCTTAGGGGTCTTCCATAGACGAGGGGAGCAGTTCTTC
CDR3: CASSLGVFHRRGEQFF

size: -
V: TRBV6-2/TRBV6-3
J: TRBJ1-3
D: TRBD1
DNA: TGTGCCAGCAGACCCAGGGGGGGGACTGGAAACACCATATATTTT
CDR3: CASRPRGGTGNTIYF

size: many
V: TRBV11-2
J: TRBJ2-3
D: TRBD2
DNA: TGTGCCAGCAGCTTAGACGGGACTAGCGTGGTTACGCAGTATTTT
CDR3: CASSLDGTSVVTQYF

size: -
V: TRBV6-1
J: TRBJ2-7
D: TRBD1
DNA: TGTGCCAGCAGCAAGACGGGACAGGGGACCTACGGGCAGTACTTC
CDR3: CASSKTGQGTYGQYF

size: -
V: TRBV18
J: TRBJ2-6
D: -
DNA: TGTGCCAGCTCACCGCTGGGTACCAACTCTGGGGCCAACGTCCTGACTTTC
CDR3: CASSPLGTNSGANVLTF

size: many
V: TRBV11-1
J: TRBJ2-5
D: TRBD2
DNA: TGTGCCAGCAGCGACGGACTAGCGGGGCAAGAAGAGACCCAGTACTTC
CDR3: CASSDGLAGQEETQYF

size: many
V: TRBV9
J: TRBJ2-1
D: TRBD2
DNA: TGTGCCAGCAGCGTAGACCCTACTAGCGGAGTCATCAATGAGCAGTTCTTC
CDR3: CASSVDPTSGVINEQFF

size: -
V: TRBV27
J: TRBJ2-3
D: TRBD2
DNA: TGTGCCACCTTACACCGGGGAATAGCGGGAGGGAGGGCAGATACGCAGTATTTT
CDR3: CATLHRGIAGGRADTQYF

size: many
V: TRBV7-7
J: TRBJ2-5
D: TRBD2
DNA: TGTGCTAGCAGCCCTGGACTAGCGGGGGCCCAAGAGACCCAGTACTTC
CDR3: CASSPGLAGAQETQYF

size: many
V: TRBV29-1
J: TRBJ1-1
D: -
DNA: TGCAGCGTTGAAGAATCGCGATTGAACACTGAAGCTTTCTTT
CDR3: CSVEESRLNTEAFF

size: many
V: TRBV11-2
J: TRBJ1-6
D: -
DNA: TGTGCCACCACGGGCCCGGTCCTCTCACCCCTCCACTTT
CDR3: CATTGPVLSPLHF

size: -
V: TRBV18
J: TRBJ1-2
D: -
DNA: TGTGCCAGCTCACCACAGGAGGATGGCTACACCTTC
CDR3: CASSPQEDGYTF

size: many
V: TRBV20-1
J: TRBJ2-7
D: -
DNA: TGCAGTGCTAGAAGGGACTCTCCTACCTACGAGCAGTACTTC
CDR3: CSARRDSPTYEQYF

size: many
V: TRBV4-3
J: TRBJ2-5
D: TRBD2
DNA: TGCGCCAGCAGTCGTTATAGCGGGTTTCAAGAGACCCAGTACTTC
CDR3: CASSRYSGFQETQYF

size: -
V: TRBV7-3
J: TRBJ2-5
D: TRBD2
DNA: TGTGCCAGCAGCCCGGACAGAAAGCGGGGGGTACAAGAGACCCAGTACTTC
CDR3: CASSPDRKRGVQETQYF

size: -
V: TRBV6-1
J: TRBJ1-2
D: -
DNA: TGTGCCAGCAGACCGGACGGCGGAGTCTATGGCTACACCTTC
CDR3: CASRPDGGVYGYTF

size: few
V: TRBV14
J: TRBJ1-2
D: -
DNA: TGTGCCAGCAGCCAGGGTAACGGCTATGGCTACACCTTC
CDR3: CASSQGNGYGYTF

size: few
V: TRBV7-2
J: TRBJ1-6
D: -
DNA: TGTGCCAGCAGCCCTTTGAAGGGACAAAGGCATTCACCCCTCCACTTT
CDR3: CASSPLKGQRHSPLHF

size: -
V: TRBV3-1
J: TRBJ2-5
D: TRBD1
DNA: TGTGCCAGCAGCCAAGGAGGACAGGGGGCAGGAGAGACCCAGTACTTC
CDR3: CASSQGGQGAGETQYF

size: -
V: TRBV28
J: TRBJ1-5
D: TRBD1
DNA: TGTGCCAGCAGTTTATTACCCGGACAGGGGGATCAGCCCCAGCATTTT
CDR3: CASSLLPGQGDQPQHF

size: -
V: TRBV6-1
J: TRBJ2-1
D: TRBD1
DNA: TGTGCCAGCAGTGGTCTTAGACAGGGTTTGAGTCTATCCCTTGAGCAGTTCTTC
CDR3: CASSGLRQGLSLSLEQFF

size: -
V: TRBV27
J: TRBJ2-6
D: -
DNA: TGTGCCAGCAGTTTACGGGAGTCTGGGGCCAACGTCCTGACTTTC
CDR3: CASSLRESGANVLTF

size: few
V: TRBV9
J: TRBJ2-7
D: -
DNA: TGTGCCAGCAGCCTCTCATGGGGCTACGAGCAGTACTTC
CDR3: CASSLSWGYEQYF

size: -
V: TRBV2
J: TRBJ2-1
D: TRBD2
DNA: TGTGCCAGCAGTGCCTTGGGTGGAATTAAAGCCGGGACTAGCGGGCACAATGAGCAGTTCTTC
CDR3: CASSALGGIKAGTSGHNEQFF

size: many
V: TRBV7-2
J: TRBJ2-7
D: TRBD1
DNA: TGTGCCAGCAGCTTCCAAACCGGGACAGTCTACGAGCAGTACTTC
CDR3: CASSFQTGTVYEQYF

size: few
V: TRBV10-2
J: TRBJ1-5
D: TRBD1
DNA: TGCGCCAGCAGTGAGCCACAGGGGAGGTATCGGGGCAATCAGCCCCAGCATTTT
CDR3: CASSEPQGRYRGNQPQHF